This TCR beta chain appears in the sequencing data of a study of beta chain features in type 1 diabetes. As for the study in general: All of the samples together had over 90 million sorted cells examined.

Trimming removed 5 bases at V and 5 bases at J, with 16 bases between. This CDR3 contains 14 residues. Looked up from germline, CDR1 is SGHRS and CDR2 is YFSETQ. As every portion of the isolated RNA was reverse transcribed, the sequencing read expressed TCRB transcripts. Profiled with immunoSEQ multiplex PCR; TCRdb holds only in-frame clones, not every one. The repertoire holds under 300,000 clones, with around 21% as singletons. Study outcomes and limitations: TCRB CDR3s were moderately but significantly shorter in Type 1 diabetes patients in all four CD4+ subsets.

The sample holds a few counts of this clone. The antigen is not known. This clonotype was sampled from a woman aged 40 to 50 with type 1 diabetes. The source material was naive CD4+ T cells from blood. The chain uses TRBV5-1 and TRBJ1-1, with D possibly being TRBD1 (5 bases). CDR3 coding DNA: TGCGCCAGCAGGCCGGACACAAGGGCTACTGAAGCTTTCTTT. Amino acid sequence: CASRPDTRATEAFF.